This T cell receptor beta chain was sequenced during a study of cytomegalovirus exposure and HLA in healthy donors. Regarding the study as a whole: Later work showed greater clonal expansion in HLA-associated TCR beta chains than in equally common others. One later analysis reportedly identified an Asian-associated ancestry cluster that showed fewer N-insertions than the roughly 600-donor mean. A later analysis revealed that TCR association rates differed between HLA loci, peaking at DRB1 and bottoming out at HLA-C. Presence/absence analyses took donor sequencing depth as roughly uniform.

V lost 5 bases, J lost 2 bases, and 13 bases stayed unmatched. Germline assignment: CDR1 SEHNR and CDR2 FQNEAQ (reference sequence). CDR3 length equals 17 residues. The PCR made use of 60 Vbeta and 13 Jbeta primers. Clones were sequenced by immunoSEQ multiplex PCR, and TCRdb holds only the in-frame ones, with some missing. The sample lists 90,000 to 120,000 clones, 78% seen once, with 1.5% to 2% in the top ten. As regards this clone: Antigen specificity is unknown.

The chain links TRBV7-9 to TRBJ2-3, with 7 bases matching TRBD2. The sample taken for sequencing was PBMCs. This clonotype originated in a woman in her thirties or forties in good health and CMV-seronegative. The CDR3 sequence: CASSPSRSGATTDTQYF. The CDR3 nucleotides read TGTGCCAGCAGCCCTTCCCGGAGCGGGGCGACCACAGATACGCAGTATTTT.